This T cell receptor beta chain was observed in a study of blood T cell repertoires in COVID-19. On the study more broadly: Researchers got acute and convalescent COVID-19 samples from the United States, Italy and Spain. Sources were T cells, B-cell-depleted T cells, or PBMCs; the material itself was cDNA or gDNA.

The CDR3 consists of 14 residues. Germline CDR1 and CDR2: SGHKS and YYEKEE (reference sequence). The V gene lost 9 bases and the J gene lost 8 bases, with 23 bases spanning the gap. While infection was still active, Seattle patients were enrolled and then followed longitudinally. Original processing methods: Researchers report that nucleated cell counts were estimated from reference gene primer amplification. Using immunoSEQ multiplex PCR, the repertoire was profiled, and TCRdb retains in-frame clones only, with some absent. D and trimming come from the DNA, and the V and J calls and clone size come from that table. The sample holds about 270,000 clones; about nine tenths are singletons and the top ten take 12%.

The source is a woman in her thirties with COVID-19, enrolled during active disease. Source material: peripheral blood. The V and J genes are TRBV5-5 and TRBJ1-1; D is ambiguous. This chain's CDR3 is CATHSTTNQKEAFF. CDR3 bases: TGTGCCACACACAGTACCACAAATCAGAAAGAAGCTTTCTTT.